Each of the 12 T cell receptor beta chains below was sequenced from the same sample in a study of CD8+ T cells in alopecia areata. After isolation, RNA underwent reverse transcription to generate cDNA as the sequencing template. Method: immunoSEQ multiplex PCR; TCRdb's copy keeps in-frame clones and lacks some. The table lists around 200,000 clones, 55% to 70% of them singletons. The treatment: oral pan-JAK inhibitor, 5-10 mg twice daily. Specimen: CD4+ T cells sorted from blood, collected at week 4, from a patient treated with tofacitinib. These receptors were taken from a human donor with alopecia areata.

Only a few counts were recorded for this clone. Relative to the germline gene, one junction end is altered; a read error may explain this. The V and J genes are TRBV6-5 and TRBJ2-3, with unresolved D. The CDR3 has 14 amino acids. Germline V CDR1 and CDR2: MNHEY, SVGAGI. Here the CDR3 DNA reads TGTGCCAGCAGTTACTCGGCCCGCACACATACGCAGTATTTT. It translates to CASSYSARTHTQYF.

The chain joins TRBV15 to TRBJ1-4; D unresolved. Trimming removed 0 bases at V and 3 bases at J, with 8 bases between. The CDR3 extends over 15 amino acids. CDR1 is LNHNV and CDR2 is YYDKDF in the germline V gene (reference sequence). The CDR3: CATSRDRVANEKLFF. In nucleotides, the CDR3 is TGTGCCACCAGCAGAGATAGGGTCGCTAATGAAAAACTGTTTTTT.

The V call is TRBV7-2, the J call TRBJ2-3, with D uncertain. The V and J ends lost 5 bases and 4 bases respectively, with 19 bases between them. CDR3 length: 16 amino acids. Germline V gene data show CDR1 as SGHTA and CDR2 as FQGNSA. The CDR3 DNA sequence: TGTGCCAGCAGCCCGCCGGGCCCCCGGTCGGCAGATACGCAGTATTTT. Protein sequence: CASSPPGPRSADTQYF.

This rearrangement joins TRBV13 to TRBJ2-3; D might be TRBD1 (5 bases). The germline gives CDR1 PRHDT, CDR2 FYEKMQ (reference sequence). The CDR3 is made up of 15 amino acids. Trimming took 5 bases from V and 0 from J, leaving 12 bases between them. CDR3 sequence (DNA): TGTGCCAGCAGCCGACGTACAGGTAGCACAGATACGCAGTATTTT. This translates into CASSRRTGSTDTQYF.

This clone came up a few times. The chain employs TRBV10-3 and TRBJ2-1; D is perhaps TRBD2 (5 bases). Germline-derived CDR1 and CDR2 are ENHRY and SYGVKD. The CDR3 totals 18 residues. V lost 0 bases to trimming and J lost 5 bases, with 20 bases between them. CDR3 nucleotides: TGTGCCATCAGTGAGTCCGGGAATTGGGGTCCTCGAAACAATGAGCAGTTCTTC. Amino acid sequence: CAISESGNWGPRNNEQFF.

The chain couples TRBV7-8 to TRBJ2-7, with a possible D match to TRBD2 (6 bases). Germline CDR1 reads SGHVS; CDR2 reads FQNEAQ. V gave up 5 bases and J gave up 5 bases, with 16 bases separating them. The CDR3 sequence is 14 residues long. The CDR3 loop reads CASSGREVPHEQYF. In nucleotides, the CDR3 is TGTGCCAGCAGCGGCAGGGAGGTCCCCCACGAGCAGTACTTC.

V usage is TRBV29-1 and J usage is TRBJ2-4, with 14 bases matching TRBD2. From germline, CDR1 is SQVTM and CDR2 ANQGSEA. The V segment lost 7 bases and the J segment 0 bases; nucleotides outside the gene matches: 11. The CDR3 runs to 18 residues. The CDR3 DNA sequence: TGCAGCGCTATAAGGACTAGCGGGGGGAGACTAGCCAAAAACATTCAGTACTTC. Translated, it gives CSAIRTSGGRLAKNIQYF.

This clone was seen once. The chain carries TRBV7-9 and TRBJ1-3, with D tentatively TRBD1 (5 bases). This CDR3 region has 15 residues. V lost 5 bases and J lost 0, with 11 bases in between. CDR1 SEHNR and CDR2 FQNEAQ come from the germline V gene (reference sequence). The CDR3 region has the DNA TGTGCCAGCAGCATTGGGACGGACTCTGGAAACACCATATATTTT. This sequence encodes CASSIGTDSGNTIYF.

The chain joins TRBV6-6 to TRBJ2-1, with 10 positions matching TRBD2. Unmatched junction bases numbered 5, after V lost 2 bases and J lost 7 bases. The CDR3 totals 15 residues. The germline CDR1 and CDR2 sequences are MNHNY and SVGAGI (reference sequence). CDR3 amino acids: CASSYGASGGNEQFF. CDR3 nucleotide sequence: TGTGCCAGCAGTTACGGGGCTAGCGGGGGAAATGAGCAGTTCTTC.

The genes are TRBV29-1 and TRBJ2-3, with a possible D match to TRBD2 (6 bases). The germline V and J ends were trimmed by 3 bases and 0 bases, with 10 bases remaining between them. The germline V gene encodes CDR1 SQVTM and CDR2 ANQGSEA. CDR3 length: 14 residues. CDR3 sequence reads: CSVDTSPSTDTQYF. CDR3 DNA: TGCAGCGTTGATACTAGCCCTAGCACAGATACGCAGTATTTT.

This chain uses TRBV9 with TRBJ1-6, with 9 bases matching TRBD1. In germline, CDR1 is SGDLS, CDR2 YYNGEE. The CDR3 consists of 16 residues. Trimming at V came to 3 bases and at J to 10 bases, leaving 11 bases not matched to a gene. Here the CDR3 reads CASSGGIGTGQSPLHF. Written as DNA, the CDR3 is TGTGCCAGCAGCGGGGGGATTGGGACAGGGCAATCACCCCTCCACTTT.

This CDR3 reads CASSTSGLRGEAFF. For the CDR3, the DNA is TGCGCCAGCAGCACGTCCGGACTTCGGGGTGAAGCTTTCTTT. J is TRBJ1-1 and V is TRBV5-1; D not resolved. The CDR3 runs to 14 residues. The germline gives CDR1 SGHRS, CDR2 YFSETQ. V lost 4 bases and J 7 bases, leaving 17 bases between the germline ends.